A single sample is the source of the 8 T cell receptor beta chains below, sequenced in a study of CD8 T cell repertoires and HIV-1 epitope variants. These receptors' antigens are unknown. Clones were read by immunoSEQ multiplex PCR, and TCRdb kept only the in-frame ones, dropping some. The data hold around 4,000 clones, with 68% observed a single time. Sequenced material: cultured CD8+ T cells derived from PBMCs. All receptors come from a male donor with HIV.

The chain couples TRBV27 to TRBJ2-1, with TRBD1 matching 8 bases. J gave up 3 bases and V 6 bases, and 7 bases lay outside the gene matches. The V gene's germline CDR1 is MNHEY and CDR2 SMNVEV (reference sequence). The CDR3 totals 15 residues. CDR3 protein: CASSLEGTGYNEQFF. The CDR3 DNA reads as TGTGCCAGCAGCTTAGAAGGGACAGGCTACAATGAGCAGTTCTTC.

This clone has only a few counts. The chain combines TRBV7-9 with TRBJ2-3, with a weak D call TRBD1 (6 bases). Germline V CDR1 and CDR2: SEHNR, FQNEAQ (reference sequence). V gave up 1 base and J gave up 5 bases, with 13 bases separating them. CDR3 length: 15 residues. The CDR3 DNA reads as TGTGCCAGCAGCTTAGAACAGGGTTGGGAAGATACGCAGTATTTT. This encodes CASSLEQGWEDTQYF.

V and J are TRBV9 and TRBJ2-1, with TRBD2 matching over 11 bases. The junction had 9 bases not matched to a gene; V was cut back by 0 bases and J by 7 bases. This CDR3 region has 17 residues. Per germline, CDR1 SGDLS and CDR2 YYNGEE. The CDR3 bases are TGTGCCAGCAGCGTAGTCGGGCTAGCGGGGGGAATTAATGAGCAGTTCTTC. Protein: CASSVVGLAGGINEQFF.

By its share, this clone is medium-sized. The J gene is TRBJ1-2, the V gene TRBV27; 9 bases agree with TRBD1. The germline CDR1 and CDR2 sequences are MNHEY and SMNVEV (reference sequence). Trimming cost V 6 bases and J 3 bases; bases outside gene matches: 8. This CDR3 contains 15 residues. CDR3 in amino acids: CASRSGQGRDYGYTF. In nucleotides, the CDR3 is TGTGCCAGCAGGAGTGGACAGGGGCGTGACTATGGCTACACCTTC.

J is TRBJ2-7 and V is TRBV29-1; D call uncertain. The germline gives CDR1 SQVTM, CDR2 ANQGSEA. Deletions cut 6 bases from V and 0 bases from J, with 21 bases between. CDR3 length: 16 residues. CDR3: CSVGNTRYQTSYEQYF. The CDR3 nucleotides are TGCAGCGTCGGTAATACCAGGTACCAGACCTCCTACGAGCAGTACTTC.

The chain carries TRBV2 and TRBJ2-3; TRBD1 matches 8 bases. Germline CDR1 reads SNHLY; CDR2 reads FYNNEI. The CDR3 extends over 14 amino acids. The V segment lost 6 bases and the J segment 9 bases; nucleotides outside the gene matches: 11. In DNA, the CDR3 is TGTGCCAGCAGAGACGGACAGGGATTGGGCACGCAGTATTTT. Translating gives CASRDGQGLGTQYF.

The J gene is TRBJ2-5, the V gene TRBV7-2; 8 nucleotides match TRBD2. Trimming took 3 bases from V and 5 from J; bases not matched to a gene: 11. Looked up from germline, CDR1 is SGHTA and CDR2 is FQGNSA. The CDR3 has 16 residues. CDR3 bases: TGTGCCAGCAGCTTCGCTTCGGGGGGGCCAGGTGAGACCCAGTACTTC. Amino acid sequence: CASSFASGGPGETQYF.

This rearrangement joins TRBV2 to TRBJ1-1, with D unresolved. Germline V gene sequence: CDR1 SNHLY, CDR2 FYNNEI. The CDR3 has 14 amino acids. Trimming left V 3 bases short and J 8 bases short, with 16 bases between. The DNA for the CDR3 is TGTGCCAGCAGTGAGTACGATGAGGGAGTGGAAGCTTTCTTT. Amino acid sequence: CASSEYDEGVEAFF.